Presented here are 23 T cell receptor beta chains from one specimen sequenced in a study of blood T cell repertoires in COVID-19. This table comes from immunoSEQ multiplex PCR, and its TCRdb copy is limited to in-frame clones, with some not included. The table has about 100,000 clones, roughly 90% seen once; the top ten hold around 0.94%. The sequenced material came from peripheral blood. These receptors all stem from a man between 60 and 70 years old with acute or convalescent COVID-19.

The chain carries TRBV11-1 and TRBJ2-7; possible D gene TRBD2, 6 bases. V was clipped by 5 bases and J by 0 bases, with 17 bases between them. In germline, CDR1 is SGHAT, CDR2 FQDESV (reference sequence). The CDR3 totals 16 residues. Here the CDR3 DNA reads TGTGCCAGCAGCCCCCGCGGAGGAGGGATCTCCTACGAGCAGTACTTC. This encodes CASSPRGGGISYEQYF.

This clone was recorded only once. The rearrangement links TRBV18 to TRBJ2-7; D is undetermined. Germline V gene lookup returns CDR1 KGHSH and CDR2 LQKENI. The CDR3 is made up of 14 amino acids. V gave up 2 bases and J gave up 3 bases, with 11 bases separating them. The CDR3 DNA sequence: TGTGCCAGCTCACCATCGGGTAGGAACTACGAGCAGTACGTC. This translates into CASSPSGRNYEQYV.

The chain recombines TRBV28 with TRBJ1-5; TRBD1 matches at 9 bases. With V trimmed by 2 bases and J by 4 bases, 6 bases remained unmatched. Germline loops: CDR1 MDHEN, CDR2 SYDVKM. The length of the CDR3 is 16 residues. CDR3 DNA sequence: TGTGCCAGCAGTTTACAGGACAGGGGATTTAATCAGCCCCAGCATTTT. The encoded protein is CASSLQDRGFNQPQHF.

The chain recombines TRBV29-1 with TRBJ2-3; 7 positions match TRBD1. Germline-derived CDR1 and CDR2 are SQVTM and ANQGSEA. Germline trimming cut 4 bases from V and 5 bases from J; bases unmatched to any gene: 6. This CDR3 has 13 residues. The CDR3 DNA reads as TGCAGCGTTGGAGTAGGGGGCATAGATACGCAGTATTTT. Translation: CSVGVGGIDTQYF.

The chain recombines TRBV5-1 with TRBJ2-7; TRBD2 matches 9 bases. V shed 2 bases, J shed 3 bases, and the junction held 15 bases outside the gene matches. The CDR3 loop spans 18 amino acids. Per germline, CDR1 SGHRS and CDR2 YFSETQ. The CDR3 DNA reads as TGCGCCAGCAGCTTTCGGAGTCGGACTAGCGTGGTTGGCTACGAGCAGTACTTC. It is translated as CASSFRSRTSVVGYEQYF.

The rearrangement uses TRBV7-6 and TRBJ2-2; no firm D call. This CDR3 spans 15 amino acids. Germline V lookup: CDR1 SGHVS, CDR2 FNYEAQ. V was clipped by 1 base and J by 0 bases, with 6 bases between them. The CDR3 DNA reads TGTGCCAGCAGCTTAGGGCGGTCGAACACCGGGGAGCTGTTTTTT. Translating it yields CASSLGRSNTGELFF.

J is TRBJ1-5 and V is TRBV6-1, with 11 bases that match TRBD1. Germline V gene data show CDR1 as MNHNS and CDR2 as SASEGT. The CDR3 sequence is 16 residues long. Unmatched junction bases numbered 8, after V lost 4 bases and J lost 6 bases. CDR3 sequence (DNA): TGTGCCAGCAGTGCCGGACAGGGGGCGCCCGGTCAGCCCCAGCATTTT. This gives the protein CASSAGQGAPGQPQHF.

The chain is built from TRBV6-5 and TRBJ1-1; D perhaps matches TRBD1 (5 bases). Germline CDR1 and CDR2: MNHEY and SVGAGI. The CDR3 spans 12 residues. V shed 4 bases and J shed 5 bases, with 8 bases lying between them. This chain's CDR3 is CASSSQGTEAFF. The DNA for the CDR3 is TGTGCCAGCAGTTCCCAGGGTACTGAAGCTTTCTTT.

The rearrangement uses TRBV9 and TRBJ1-1; no clear D gene. V was shortened by 0 bases and J by 3 bases, with 15 bases between the two germline ends. The germline CDR1 and CDR2 sequences are SGDLS and YYNGEE. The CDR3 totals 16 residues. CDR3 loop: CASSVALDRSDTEAFF. The CDR3, as DNA: TGTGCCAGCAGCGTAGCTCTAGACCGGTCGGACACTGAAGCTTTCTTT. The full variable domain, in which reference TRBV9 and TRBJ1-1 provide the parts outside the CDR3, is DSGVTQTPKHLITATGQRVTLRCSPRSGDLSVYWYQQSLDQGLQFLIQYYNGEERAKGNILERFSAQQFPDLHSELNLSSLELGDSALYFCASSVALDRSDTEAFFGQGTRLTVV.

The chain uses TRBV7-6 and TRBJ2-3; TRBD2 agrees at 10 bases. With 1 base clipped from V and 1 base from J, the junction kept 8 bases outside the gene matches. This CDR3 spans 18 amino acids. Germline lookup yields CDR1 SGHVS and CDR2 FNYEAQ. The CDR3 loop reads CASSLEASGSRGTDTQYF. CDR3 in DNA: TGTGCCAGCAGCTTAGAGGCTAGCGGGAGTAGGGGCACAGATACGCAGTATTTT.

The rearrangement uses TRBV29-1 and TRBJ2-5; 9 bases fit TRBD2. The germline V gene encodes CDR1 SQVTM and CDR2 ANQGSEA. With 6 bases clipped from V and 14 bases from J, the junction kept 19 bases outside the gene matches. The CDR3 is made up of 14 amino acids. The CDR3 DNA reads TGCAGCGTCAGTATCCGGGCTAGCGGGAAGGGCCCCTACTTC. Its protein product is CSVSIRASGKGPYF. Variable domain in full (rest from reference TRBV29-1 and TRBJ2-5): SAVISQKPSRDICQRGTSLTIQCQVDSQVTMMFWYRQQPGQSLTLIATANQGSEATYESGFVIDKFPISRPNLTFSTLTVSNMSPEDSSIYLCSVSIRASGKGPYFGPGTRLLVL.

The chain employs TRBV6-5 and TRBJ1-1; D is uncertain. V was shortened by 11 bases and J by 0 bases, with 10 bases between the two germline ends. The CDR3 length is 12 residues. The germline V gene encodes CDR1 MNHEY and CDR2 SVGAGI. The DNA of the CDR3 is TGTGCCGCCCAGAAGATGAACACTGAAGCTTTCTTT. Its protein is CAAQKMNTEAFF.

The chain uses TRBV4-2 and TRBJ2-3; 9 positions match TRBD2. The junction had 1 base not matched to a gene; V was cut back by 3 bases and J by 0 bases. There are 15 residues in the CDR3. Looked up from germline, CDR1 is LGHNA and CDR2 is YNFKEQ. CDR3 region: CASSQTSGSTDTQYF. CDR3 DNA sequence: TGTGCCAGCAGCCAGACTAGCGGAAGCACAGATACGCAGTATTTT.

The chain links TRBV11-3 to TRBJ2-1; D might be TRBD2 (6 bases). The V gene's germline CDR1 is SGHNT and CDR2 YENEEA. V was shortened by 5 bases and J by 6 bases, with 17 bases between the two germline ends. The CDR3 has 15 residues. CDR3 bases: TGTGCCAGCAGCCCAGGCCCGGGAGAGTTCAATGAGCAGTTCTTC. It translates to CASSPGPGEFNEQFF.

Only a few counts were recorded for this clone. V and J are TRBV5-5 and TRBJ2-5, with 7 positions matching TRBD1. With V trimmed by 2 bases and J by 5 bases, 15 bases remained unmatched. The CDR3 contains 17 residues. Germline V gives CDR1 SGHKS, CDR2 YYEKEE (reference sequence). CDR3 sequence: CASSFRAGGNLGETQYF. DNA for the CDR3: TGTGCCAGCAGCTTCCGGGCAGGGGGTAACCTGGGGGAGACCCAGTACTTC.

The rearrangement uses TRBV19 and TRBJ2-7; 10 bases fit TRBD1. From germline, CDR1 is LNHDA and CDR2 SQIVND (reference sequence). The length of the CDR3 is 16 residues. V was pared by 4 bases and J by 3 bases, with 9 bases of the junction left unmatched. CDR3 loop: CASSTQGQGKGYEQYF. The CDR3 DNA reads TGTGCCAGTAGTACCCAGGGACAGGGGAAAGGCTACGAGCAGTACTTC.

The chain recombines TRBV5-5 with TRBJ1-1; D is unclear. This CDR3 is built from 15 residues. With 1 base removed from V and 0 bases from J, the gap between germline ends came to 10 bases. CDR1 SGHKS and CDR2 YYEKEE come from the germline V gene (reference sequence). CDR3 coding DNA: TGTGCCAGCAGCTTGAGCTTCTCCCTGAACACTGAAGCTTTCTTT. This sequence encodes CASSLSFSLNTEAFF.

This clone has a handful of counts. The CDR3 spells CASSEAAGARRNEQFF. Here the CDR3 DNA reads TGTGCCAGCAGTGAAGCGGCAGGGGCCCGGAGGAATGAGCAGTTCTTC. The V gene is TRBV6-1, the J gene TRBJ2-1; D is perhaps TRBD1 (6 bases). Trimming left V 0 bases short and J 7 bases short, with 16 bases between. The germline V gene encodes CDR1 MNHNS and CDR2 SASEGT. This CDR3 comprises 16 residues.

The chain joins TRBV2 to TRBJ1-3; TRBD1 aligns across 8 bases. V lost 9 bases to trimming and J lost 0 bases; unmatched junction nucleotides: 7. Germline CDR1 SNHLY, CDR2 FYNNEI. This CDR3 has 15 residues. The CDR3 protein is CARSGQEISGNTIYF. CDR3 coding DNA: TGTGCCAGATCGGGACAGGAAATCTCTGGAAACACCATATATTTT.

The chain combines TRBV29-1 with TRBJ1-2; D is ambiguous. In germline, CDR1 is SQVTM, CDR2 ANQGSEA. The ends were cut back, 2 bases at V and 2 bases at J, with 12 bases in the middle. The CDR3 is 14 residues long. The CDR3 protein is CSVEQPGRNYGYTF. The CDR3 nucleotides read TGCAGCGTTGAACAACCGGGGAGGAACTATGGCTACACCTTC. The entire variable domain, with the rest obtained from reference TRBV29-1 and TRBJ1-2, is as follows: SAVISQKPSRDICQRGTSLTIQCQVDSQVTMMFWYRQQPGQSLTLIATANQGSEATYESGFVIDKFPISRPNLTFSTLTVSNMSPEDSSIYLCSVEQPGRNYGYTFGSGTRLTVV.

This clone showed up just once. The chain combines TRBV5-1 with TRBJ2-5; TRBD1 matches at 8 bases. The CDR3 is 15 residues long. J lost 4 bases, V lost 0 bases, and 5 bases had no gene match. Germline V gene lookup returns CDR1 SGHRS and CDR2 YFSETQ. The CDR3 here is CASSLGQGARETQYF. The CDR3 DNA reads TGCGCCAGCAGCTTGGGCCAGGGGGCGCGAGAGACCCAGTACTTC.

The chain couples TRBV27 to TRBJ2-7; 7 bases match TRBD2. Trimming removed 3 bases from V and 3 bases from J; junction bases left unmatched: 5. Germline values: CDR1 MNHEY, CDR2 SMNVEV (reference sequence). The CDR3 is made up of 14 amino acids. In DNA, the CDR3 is TGTGCCAGCAGTTTCGCGGGAGAGATCTACGAGCAGTACTTC. Translating gives CASSFAGEIYEQYF.

The V gene is TRBV18, the J gene TRBJ2-7; D might be TRBD2 (5 bases). Looked up from germline, CDR1 is KGHSH and CDR2 is LQKENI. The CDR3 length is 14 residues. The V gene lost 4 bases and the J gene lost 4 bases, with 14 bases spanning the gap. The CDR3, as DNA: TGTGCCAGCTCACTCGGGGTGGACTCTTACGAGCAGTACGTC. This gives the protein CASSLGVDSYEQYV.